This T cell receptor beta chain is from a study of cytotoxic CD8 clonotypes in ibrutinib-treated CLL. The study, taken as a whole, reports: Measured clonality at baseline was greater than in age-matched healthy donors and tracked with circulating CD8+ T-cell counts. Public clonotypes were seen rarely and were contracted or stable on treatment. Clonality was higher at ibrutinib response and returned toward baseline at progression.

The table lists this clone with a few counts. Its target is unknown. This CDR3 contains 19 residues. The protocol was immunoSEQ multiplex PCR, while the TCRdb copy is restricted to in-frame clones and leaves out a portion. This table has approximately 23,000 clones, around 79% appearing once. The material sequenced was PBMCs, taken before ibrutinib treatment. The J gene is TRBJ1-5, the V gene TRBV21-1. TRBV21-1 constitutes a pseudogene. The receptor's source is a human donor with chronic lymphocytic leukemia. CDR3 in amino acids: CASSRTPGAWDMRNQPQHF. For the CDR3, the DNA is TGTGCCAGCAGCAGAACCCCGGGGGCCTGGGATATGAGAAATCAGCCCCAGCATTTT.